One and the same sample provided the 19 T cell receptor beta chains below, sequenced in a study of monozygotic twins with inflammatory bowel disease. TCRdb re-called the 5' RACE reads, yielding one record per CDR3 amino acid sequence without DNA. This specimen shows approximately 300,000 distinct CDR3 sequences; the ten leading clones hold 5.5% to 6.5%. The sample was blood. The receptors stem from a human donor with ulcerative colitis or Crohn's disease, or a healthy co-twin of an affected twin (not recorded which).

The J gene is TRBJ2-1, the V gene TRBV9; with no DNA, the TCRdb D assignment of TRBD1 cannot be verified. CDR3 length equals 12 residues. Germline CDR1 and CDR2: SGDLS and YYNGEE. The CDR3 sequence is CASSVSGVEQFF. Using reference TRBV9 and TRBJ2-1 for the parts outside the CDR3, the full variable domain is DSGVTQTPKHLITATGQRVTLRCSPRSGDLSVYWYQQSLDQGLQFLIQYYNGEERAKGNILERFSAQQFPDLHSELNLSSLELGDSALYFCASSVSGVEQFFGPGTRLTVL.

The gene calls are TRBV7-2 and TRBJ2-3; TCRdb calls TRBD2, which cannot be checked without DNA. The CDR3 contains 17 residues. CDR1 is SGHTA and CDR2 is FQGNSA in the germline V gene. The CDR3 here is CASSFQYSSGRTDTQYF.

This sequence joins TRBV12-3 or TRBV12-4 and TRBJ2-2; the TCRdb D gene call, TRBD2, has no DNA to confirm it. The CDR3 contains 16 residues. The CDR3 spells CASSQLEFRATGELFF.

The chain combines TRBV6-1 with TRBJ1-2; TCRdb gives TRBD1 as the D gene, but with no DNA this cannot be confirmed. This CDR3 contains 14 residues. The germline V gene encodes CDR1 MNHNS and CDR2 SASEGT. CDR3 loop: CASSPRTGDYGYTF.

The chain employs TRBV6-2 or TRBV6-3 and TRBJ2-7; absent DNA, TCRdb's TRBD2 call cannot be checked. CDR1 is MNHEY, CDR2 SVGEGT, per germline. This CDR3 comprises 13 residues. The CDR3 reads CASEGLAHYEQYF.

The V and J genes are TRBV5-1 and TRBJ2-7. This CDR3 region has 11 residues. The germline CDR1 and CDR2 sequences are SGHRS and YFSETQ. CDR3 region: CASSFSGEQYF.

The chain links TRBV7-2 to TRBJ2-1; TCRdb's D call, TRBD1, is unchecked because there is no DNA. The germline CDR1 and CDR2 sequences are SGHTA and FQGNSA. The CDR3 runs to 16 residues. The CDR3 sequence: CASSLALAGGDNEQFF.

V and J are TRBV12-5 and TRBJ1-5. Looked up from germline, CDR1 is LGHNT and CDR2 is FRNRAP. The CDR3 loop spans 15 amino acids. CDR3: CASGPSERINQPQHF.

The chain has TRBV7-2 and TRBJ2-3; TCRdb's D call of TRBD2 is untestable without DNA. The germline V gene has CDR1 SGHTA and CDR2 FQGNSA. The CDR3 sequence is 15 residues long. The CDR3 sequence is CASSSLAGGHRMQYF.

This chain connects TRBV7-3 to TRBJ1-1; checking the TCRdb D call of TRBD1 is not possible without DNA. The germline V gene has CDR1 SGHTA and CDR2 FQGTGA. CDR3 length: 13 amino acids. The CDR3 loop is CASSLMGGTEAFF.

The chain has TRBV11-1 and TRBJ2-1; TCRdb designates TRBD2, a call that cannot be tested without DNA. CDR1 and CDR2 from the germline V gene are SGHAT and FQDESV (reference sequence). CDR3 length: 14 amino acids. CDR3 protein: CASSQRGSYNEQFF. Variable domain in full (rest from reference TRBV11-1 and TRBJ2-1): EAEVAQSPRYKITEKSQAVAFWCDPISGHATLYWYRQILGQGPELLVQFQDESVVDDSQLPKDRFSAERLKGVDSTLKIQPAELGDSAMYLCASSQRGSYNEQFFGPGTRLTVL.

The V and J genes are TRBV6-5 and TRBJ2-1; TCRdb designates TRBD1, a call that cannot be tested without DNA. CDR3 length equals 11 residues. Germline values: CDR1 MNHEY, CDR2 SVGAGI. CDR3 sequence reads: CASSSDTEQFF.

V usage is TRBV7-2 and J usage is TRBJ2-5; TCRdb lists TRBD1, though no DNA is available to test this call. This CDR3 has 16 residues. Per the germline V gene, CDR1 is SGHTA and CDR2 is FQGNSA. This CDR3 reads CASSLAVGLGRETQYF.

CDR3: CASSRGGLLHF. The J gene is TRBJ1-6, the V gene TRBV12-3 or TRBV12-4; the D call from TCRdb, TRBD1, cannot be confirmed without DNA. This CDR3 has 11 residues.

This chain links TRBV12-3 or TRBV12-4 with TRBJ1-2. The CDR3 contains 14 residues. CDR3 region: CASSSSQLSYGYTF.

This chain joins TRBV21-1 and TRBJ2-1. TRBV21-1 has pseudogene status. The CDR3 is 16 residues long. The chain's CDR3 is CASRKATGAPYNEQFF.

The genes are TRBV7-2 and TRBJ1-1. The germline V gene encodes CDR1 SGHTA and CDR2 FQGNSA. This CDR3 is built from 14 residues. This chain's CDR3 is CASSFRLLVENAFF.

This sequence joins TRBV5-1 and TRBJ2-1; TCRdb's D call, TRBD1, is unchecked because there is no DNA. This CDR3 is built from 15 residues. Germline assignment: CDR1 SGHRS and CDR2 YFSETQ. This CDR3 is CASSIRQGMVNEQFF.

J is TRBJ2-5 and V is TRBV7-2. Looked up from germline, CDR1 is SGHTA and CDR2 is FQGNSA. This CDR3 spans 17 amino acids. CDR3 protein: CASSQLGTPSYQETQYF. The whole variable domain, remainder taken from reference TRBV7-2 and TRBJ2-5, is GAGVSQSPSNKVTEKGKDVELRCDPISGHTALYWYRQSLGQGLEFLIYFQGNSAPDKSGLPSDRFSAERTGGSVSTLTIQRTQQEDSAVYLCASSQLGTPSYQETQYFGPGTRLLVL.